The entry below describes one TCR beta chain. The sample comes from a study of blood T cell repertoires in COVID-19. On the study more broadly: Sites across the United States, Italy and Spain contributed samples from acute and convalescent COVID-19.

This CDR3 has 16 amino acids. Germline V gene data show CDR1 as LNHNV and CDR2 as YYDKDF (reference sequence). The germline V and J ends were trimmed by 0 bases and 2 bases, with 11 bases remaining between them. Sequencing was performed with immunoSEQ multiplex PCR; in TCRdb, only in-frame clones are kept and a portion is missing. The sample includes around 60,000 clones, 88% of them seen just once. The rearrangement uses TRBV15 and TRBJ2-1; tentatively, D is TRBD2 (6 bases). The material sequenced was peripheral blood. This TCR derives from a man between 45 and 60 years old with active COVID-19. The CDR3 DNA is TGTGCCACCAGCAGAGATTGGCTAGCGCCCTACAATGAGCAGTTCTTC. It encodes CATSRDWLAPYNEQFF.